Listed below are T cell receptor beta chains from one sample, sequenced in a study of blood T cells in healthy people across ages. TCRdb passed the 5' RACE reads through MiXCR, listing each CDR3 protein once. Of 270,000 or so distinct CDR3 sequences listed, 27% are singletons. The material sequenced was blood. Every receptor here comes from a woman in her 70s in good health. Both conserved end residues are part of each CDR3. A D gene is named only where the DNA matches it firmly. Some rows mark clone size as missing; the rest say once, few, many or name a class of expanded clone.

abundance: few; d_gene: -; j_gene: TRBJ1-1; v_gene: TRBV15; CDR3aa: CATSREGQNTEAFF; CDR3nt: TGTGCCACCAGCAGAGAAGGACAGAACACTGAAGCTTTCTTT
abundance: many; d_gene: -; j_gene: TRBJ1-1; v_gene: TRBV18; CDR3aa: CASSSHKNTEAFF; CDR3nt: TGTGCCAGCTCGTCTCATAAGAACACTGAAGCTTTCTTT
abundance: few; d_gene: -; j_gene: TRBJ1-2; v_gene: TRBV3-1; CDR3aa: CASSQSQKGDYGYTF; CDR3nt: TGTGCCAGCAGCCAGTCACAGAAGGGGGACTATGGCTACACCTTC
abundance: -; d_gene: -; j_gene: TRBJ1-1; v_gene: TRBV7-2; CDR3aa: CASSPTGTMNTEAFF; CDR3nt: TGTGCCAGCAGCCCTACGGGGACAATGAACACTGAAGCTTTCTTT
abundance: many; d_gene: TRBD2; j_gene: TRBJ2-1; v_gene: TRBV12-3/TRBV12-4; CDR3aa: CASRQGGSSYNEQFF; CDR3nt: TGTGCCAGCAGGCAGGGAGGGAGCTCCTACAATGAGCAGTTCTTC
abundance: -; d_gene: TRBD1; j_gene: TRBJ1-4; v_gene: TRBV4-1; CDR3aa: CASSQPDRGIEKLFF; CDR3nt: TGCGCCAGCAGCCAACCGGACAGGGGGATTGAAAAACTGTTTTTT
abundance: -; d_gene: -; j_gene: TRBJ2-5; v_gene: TRBV5-1; CDR3aa: CASSFRSGLVQETQYF; CDR3nt: TGCGCCAGCAGCTTTCGTTCCGGACTGGTCCAAGAGACCCAGTACTTC
abundance: -; d_gene: -; j_gene: TRBJ2-2; v_gene: TRBV9; CDR3aa: CASRRRSGNTGELFF; CDR3nt: TGTGCCAGCAGGAGACGTAGCGGGAACACCGGGGAGCTGTTTTTT
abundance: -; d_gene: TRBD1; j_gene: TRBJ1-1; v_gene: TRBV28; CDR3aa: CASRYPGQGARTEAFF; CDR3nt: TGTGCCAGCAGGTACCCAGGACAGGGGGCGAGAACTGAAGCTTTCTTT
abundance: -; d_gene: -; j_gene: TRBJ2-7; v_gene: TRBV20-1; CDR3aa: CSARGQGEQYF; CDR3nt: TGCAGTGCTAGAGGGCAGGGCGAGCAGTACTTC
abundance: -; d_gene: TRBD1; j_gene: TRBJ1-1; v_gene: TRBV5-1; CDR3aa: CASSRGTGGASEAFF; CDR3nt: TGCGCCAGCAGCCGGGGAACAGGGGGCGCGTCTGAAGCTTTCTTT
abundance: -; d_gene: -; j_gene: TRBJ1-3; v_gene: TRBV11-2; CDR3aa: CASSPSAGTTGNTIYF; CDR3nt: TGTGCCAGCAGCCCGTCTGCCGGGACGACTGGAAACACCATATATTTT
abundance: -; d_gene: -; j_gene: TRBJ2-7; v_gene: TRBV3-1; CDR3aa: CASSQERSSASEQYF; CDR3nt: TGTGCCAGCAGCCAAGAACGGTCTAGCGCAAGCGAGCAGTACTTC
abundance: -; d_gene: -; j_gene: TRBJ1-1; v_gene: TRBV7-9; CDR3aa: CASSFRDWNTEAFF; CDR3nt: TGTGCCAGCAGCTTCCGGGACTGGAACACTGAAGCTTTCTTT
abundance: few; d_gene: -; j_gene: TRBJ2-7; v_gene: TRBV6-2/TRBV6-3; CDR3aa: CASTLPGVNYEQYF; CDR3nt: TGTGCCAGCACTTTACCCGGGGTGAACTACGAGCAGTACTTC
abundance: -; d_gene: -; j_gene: TRBJ2-6; v_gene: TRBV20-1; CDR3aa: CSAPTRAEISGANVLTF; CDR3nt: TGCAGTGCGCCCACTCGAGCGGAAATCTCTGGGGCCAACGTCCTGACTTTC
abundance: -; d_gene: -; j_gene: TRBJ1-1; v_gene: TRBV10-3; CDR3aa: CAISPSERGTEAFF; CDR3nt: TGTGCCATCAGCCCCTCCGAGAGGGGCACTGAAGCTTTCTTT
abundance: -; d_gene: -; j_gene: TRBJ1-2; v_gene: TRBV28; CDR3aa: CASTTPGTQAGYTF; CDR3nt: TGTGCCAGCACCACCCCCGGGACCCAGGCTGGCTACACCTTC
abundance: few; d_gene: TRBD1; j_gene: TRBJ1-1; v_gene: TRBV3-1; CDR3aa: CASSFRDRGTEAFF; CDR3nt: TGTGCCAGCAGCTTCCGGGACAGGGGAACTGAAGCTTTCTTT
abundance: many; d_gene: TRBD2; j_gene: TRBJ2-1; v_gene: TRBV6-2/TRBV6-3; CDR3aa: CASSPRTSGYNEQFF; CDR3nt: TGTGCCAGCAGTCCCCGGACTAGCGGATACAATGAGCAGTTCTTC
abundance: once; d_gene: -; j_gene: TRBJ2-7; v_gene: TRBV5-6; CDR3aa: CASSLIGDEQYF; CDR3nt: TGTGCCAGCAGCTTAATAGGAGACGAGCAGTACTTC
abundance: -; d_gene: -; j_gene: TRBJ2-5; v_gene: TRBV7-2; CDR3aa: CASSLPLRETQYF; CDR3nt: TGTGCCAGCAGCTTGCCGCTTCGAGAGACCCAGTACTTC
abundance: -; d_gene: -; j_gene: TRBJ1-4; v_gene: TRBV28; CDR3aa: CASSQTGGDEKLFF; CDR3nt: TGTGCCAGCAGCCAAACCGGGGGGGATGAAAAACTGTTTTTT
abundance: -; d_gene: TRBD1; j_gene: TRBJ2-6; v_gene: TRBV7-2; CDR3aa: CASSSGTAGANVLTF; CDR3nt: TGTGCCAGCAGCTCAGGGACAGCTGGGGCCAACGTCCTGACTTTC
abundance: -; d_gene: TRBD1; j_gene: TRBJ1-4; v_gene: TRBV7-2; CDR3aa: CASSGGAGGIKEKLFF; CDR3nt: TGTGCCAGCAGCGGGGGGGCAGGGGGTATCAAAGAAAAACTGTTTTTT
abundance: few; d_gene: -; j_gene: TRBJ2-2; v_gene: TRBV27; CDR3aa: CASSSRDTGELFF; CDR3nt: TGTGCCAGCAGTTCCCGAGACACCGGGGAGCTGTTTTTT
abundance: -; d_gene: -; j_gene: TRBJ2-5; v_gene: TRBV20-1; CDR3aa: CSARPAGQGAQYF; CDR3nt: TGCAGTGCCAGACCGGCAGGGCAAGGGGCCCAGTACTTC
abundance: many; d_gene: -; j_gene: TRBJ2-4; v_gene: TRBV7-2; CDR3aa: CASSPQSNIQYF; CDR3nt: TGTGCCAGCAGCCCTCAGAGTAACATTCAGTACTTC
abundance: -; d_gene: TRBD1; j_gene: TRBJ2-1; v_gene: TRBV5-4; CDR3aa: CASSYRDREYNEQFF; CDR3nt: TGTGCCAGCAGCTACCGGGACAGGGAATACAATGAGCAGTTCTTC
abundance: -; d_gene: TRBD2; j_gene: TRBJ2-6; v_gene: TRBV6-5; CDR3aa: CASSYATPGLAGTGANVLTF; CDR3nt: TGTGCCAGCAGTTACGCAACCCCGGGACTAGCGGGAACTGGGGCCAACGTCCTGACTTTC
abundance: few; d_gene: -; j_gene: TRBJ2-5; v_gene: TRBV3-1; CDR3aa: CASSQDLTDRETQYF; CDR3nt: TGTGCCAGCAGCCAGGACTTGACGGACAGAGAGACCCAGTACTTC
abundance: -; d_gene: TRBD2; j_gene: TRBJ2-1; v_gene: TRBV4-1; CDR3aa: CASSPTTSGRARDKQFF; CDR3nt: TGCGCCAGCAGCCCAACTACTAGCGGGAGGGCCAGGGATAAGCAGTTCTTC
abundance: -; d_gene: -; j_gene: TRBJ2-2; v_gene: TRBV7-9; CDR3aa: CASSSPGAVNTGELFF; CDR3nt: TGTGCCAGCAGCTCCCCAGGGGCGGTTAACACCGGGGAGCTGTTTTTT
abundance: -; d_gene: -; j_gene: TRBJ2-7; v_gene: TRBV29-1; CDR3aa: CSVEFGKGLSVEQYF; CDR3nt: TGCAGCGTTGAATTTGGGAAGGGCCTGAGCGTGGAGCAGTACTTC
abundance: -; d_gene: -; j_gene: TRBJ1-4; v_gene: TRBV6-5; CDR3aa: CASSYSTFSASNEKLFF; CDR3nt: TGTGCCAGCAGTTACTCGACTTTCTCAGCTAGTAATGAAAAACTGTTTTTT
abundance: -; d_gene: TRBD1; j_gene: TRBJ1-1; v_gene: TRBV12-3/TRBV12-4; CDR3aa: CASSLGQLNTEAFF; CDR3nt: TGTGCCAGCAGTCTGGGACAGTTGAACACTGAAGCTTTCTTT
abundance: few; d_gene: -; j_gene: TRBJ2-6; v_gene: TRBV29-1; CDR3aa: CSVPLGPGANVLTF; CDR3nt: TGCAGCGTCCCCCTAGGGCCTGGGGCCAACGTCCTGACTTTC